This TCR beta chain was sequenced for a study of blood T cells in healthy people across ages. This clonotype has a count of ten or more. No antigen is known for it. With a J-beta primer mix and a sample-barcoded 5' primer, a second PCR ran 7 to 11 cycles. In TCRdb, the 5' RACE reads were re-called with MiXCR into one record per CDR3 protein. The sample shows under 800,000 distinct CDR3 sequences, 20% to 25% of them seen only once. V lost 10 bases and J lost 4, with 20 bases in between. The CDR3 has 15 amino acids. CDR1 is LNHDA and CDR2 is SQIVND in the germline V gene (reference sequence). Every donor provided 7.5 to 10 milliliters of peripheral blood. General study points: The CMV status of each donor remained undetermined, and this could have confounded shifts in expanded clonotypes. Estimated diversity, derived from one million T cells, was regarded as an underestimate.

The sequence was obtained from a man in his 70s in good health. The rearrangement uses TRBV19 and TRBJ1-5; D remains unclear. Sequencing used blood. CDR3 in amino acids: CATSWAQNANQPQHF. The DNA for the CDR3 is TGTGCCACCTCCTGGGCTCAAAACGCAAATCAGCCCCAGCATTTT.